A selection of T cell receptor beta chains follows, all from one sample in a study of blood T cell repertoires in COVID-19. Profiled with immunoSEQ multiplex PCR; TCRdb holds only in-frame clones, not every one. The sample has over 100,000 clones; 85% are singletons. Sequenced: peripheral blood. Receptors originate from a man aged 35 to 55 with acute or convalescent COVID-19. Both conserved end residues are trimmed from each CDR3. Clone size appears in some rows only: once, few, many, or a class for an expanded clone.

>.|TRBJ2-5|TRBV7-2
ASSLDRAETQY
>.|TRBJ2-1|TRBV18
ASSPGASGRHEQF
>many|TRBJ1-2|TRBV5-1
ASSLAAGYGYT
>.|TRBJ1-4|TRBV6-5
ASTHRGRGEKLF
>.|TRBJ1-5|TRBV2
ASSPEDRARGNQPQH
>.|TRBJ1-2|TRBV6-2/TRBV6-3
ASSYWADTNDGYT
>.|TRBJ2-5|TRBV6-5
ASNRAGSQETQY
>once|TRBJ2-6|TRBV15
ATSRDPRGSGANVLT
>.|TRBJ2-2|TRBV7-2
ASSLVSLAVNTGELF
>.|TRBJ2-3|TRBV5-1
ASSPPLAGGTDTQY
>.|TRBJ1-3|TRBV5-1
ASSLTGGSGNTIY
>.|TRBJ2-7|TRBV7-6
ASSPRWGDEQY
>.|TRBJ2-3|TRBV30
AWSGRDTQY
>.|TRBJ1-1|TRBV6-5
ASSYRNRNTEAF
>.|TRBJ1-3|TRBV10-3
AIRTSSGNTIY
>.|TRBJ2-3|TRBV19
ASSIGQGIADTQY
>.|TRBJ2-1|TRBV25-1
ASSELGGVSYNEQF
>.|TRBJ2-1|TRBV3-1/TRBV3-2
ASSQPMRGAYNEQF
>.|TRBJ1-1|TRBV7-2
ASSAGAYNTEAF
>.|TRBJ2-7|TRBV18
ASSPSTGYYEQY
>.|TRBJ1-4|TRBV7-6
ASSWTGGPNEKLF
>.|TRBJ2-3|TRBV11-2
ASSFLAGGASDTQY
>few|TRBJ1-3|TRBV5-5
ASSIISLPGNTIY
>.|TRBJ2-2|TRBV18
ASSPTSLGFTGELF
>.|TRBJ2-3|TRBV19
ASSIRDRNTDTQY
>.|TRBJ2-3|TRBV11-3
ASSLEGTSLDTQY
>.|TRBJ1-2|TRBV4-1
ASSTLQGAQGYT
>.|TRBJ1-2|TRBV5-1
ASSLDPTGDYGYT
>few|TRBJ2-2|TRBV6-5
ASSWTSGSSGELF
>.|TRBJ2-2|TRBV4-2
ASSLAGGQTGELF
>.|TRBJ1-4|TRBV4-2
ASSQDRGTNEKLF
>.|TRBJ2-5|TRBV7-2
ASSFAGGHQETQY
>.|TRBJ2-2|TRBV6-5
ASSYRGLWGELF
>.|TRBJ1-1|TRBV5-6
ASSPGMGQPNTEAF
>.|TRBJ1-5|TRBV6-5
ASSPTGNQPQH
>.|TRBJ1-1|TRBV5-8
ASRTGFPGPEAF
>few|TRBJ1-5|TRBV7-2
ASSLSGNQPQH
>.|TRBJ1-1|TRBV28
ASEGYLKNTEAF
>.|TRBJ2-7|TRBV6-6
ARTGFNEQY
>.|TRBJ2-3|TRBV5-1
ASSLWGLGADTQY
>.|TRBJ1-2|TRBV27
ASSHRGSGYT
>.|TRBJ1-4|TRBV6-5
ASSYLGQGREKLF
>.|TRBJ2-1|TRBV11-3
ASSLALAGGGHNEQF